The T cell receptor (beta chain) described here comes from a study of CD8 T cells in ankylosing spondylitis. V lost 3 bases and J lost 8; bases outside the gene matches: 11. CDR3 size: 17 residues. Germline CDR1 is LGHNA and CDR2 is YSLEER. 5'-RACE, quantitative and with molecular barcodes, yielded the TCR beta libraries. In TCRdb, the 5' RACE reads were re-called with MiXCR into one record per CDR3 protein. The sample shows 300,000 to 400,000 distinct CDR3 sequences, about a fifth of them seen only once. Only a few counts were recorded for this clonotype. Its cognate antigen is unknown. Study-level findings and limits: There was reportedly significant enrichment of clones that were disease-linked in matched ankylosing spondylitis synovial fluid. In ankylosing spondylitis blood, a motif of seven to nine highly homologous TCR beta variants appeared characteristic. Earlier literature documents some of the motif variants in reactive arthritis synovial fluid and blood. CD8+ by phenotype, disease-linked clones were relatively rare in peripheral blood.

This sequence originates from a male donor with ankylosing spondylitis. Source material: blood, either unsorted or a sorted T cell fraction (not recorded which). The genes are TRBV4-3 and TRBJ2-1, with 12 bases lining up with TRBD2. The CDR3 reads CASSHELAGGPLYEQFF. Written as DNA, the CDR3 is TGCGCCAGCAGCCATGAACTAGCGGGAGGCCCCCTCTATGAGCAGTTCTTC.